This record concerns one TCR beta chain sequence. What it binds is not known. Assay: immunoSEQ multiplex PCR; the TCRdb copy retains only in-frame clones and omits some. The data hold under 4,500 clones, with around 65% observed a single time. The source of the sample is a study of tissue T cells after allogeneic stem cell transplantation. Notes on the study in general: Which tissue TCRs were alloreactive or antigen-specific was not determined. Some clones might be persisting host cells.

This sample comprised left colon tissue, obtained at autopsy. The receptor comes from a male donor at least 60 years old with lung cancer.

CDR3 in amino acids: CASSDRAITNEKLFF. The CDR3 DNA sequence: TGTGCCAGCAGCGACAGGGCGATAACTAATGAAAAACTGTTTTTT. This chain uses TRBV6-5 with TRBJ1-4, with 7 bases fitting TRBD1. Trimming took 6 bases from V and 1 from J; bases not matched to a gene: 5. The CDR3 covers 15 residues. The germline V gene has CDR1 MNHEY and CDR2 SVGAGI.